This T cell receptor (beta chain) was documented in a study of CD8+ T cells in alopecia areata. Study in general: Severity among treated patients was scored by the percentage of scalp area affected. Findings and limits, study-wide: Many expanded lesional clones persisted during tofacitinib (in both scalp and blood). Normal scalp showed lower clonality than lesional scalp, especially alopecia totalis/universalis. Expanded CD8+ clones among the top 100, as well as scalp clonality, were significantly decreased by tofacitinib.

Treatment indicated: oral pan-JAK inhibitor, 5-10 mg twice daily. With respect to this clone: Its antigen is unidentified.

Extracted RNA was reverse transcribed, and the resulting cDNA served as sequencing template. Assay used: immunoSEQ multiplex PCR; TCRdb lists only in-frame clones, some missing. The sample shows 35,000 to 45,000 clones, over 85% of them seen only once. J gave up 0 bases and V 5 bases, and 10 bases lay outside the gene matches. CDR3 length: 18 amino acids. In germline, CDR1 is SNHLY, CDR2 FYNNEI. This receptor was identified in a human donor with alopecia areata. Sample: CD8+ T cells sorted from blood, taken at week 24, from a patient treated with tofacitinib. The chain couples TRBV2 to TRBJ2-3; 11 bases align to TRBD2. The CDR3 nucleotides are TGTGCCAGCAGTCAACCCCCGGGACTAGCGGCTAGCACAGATACGCAGTATTTT. Protein product: CASSQPPGLAASTDTQYF.